The 26 T cell receptor beta chains presented below share a single source sample, sequenced in a study of T-cell memory formation after mild COVID-19. TCRdb processed the 5' RACE reads anew with MiXCR; each CDR3 protein has one entry. Of 14,000 to 15,000 distinct CDR3 sequences listed, 20% to 25% are singletons. The sample taken for sequencing was PBMCs or a T cell subset sorted from them (not recorded which). Receptor source: a young man who had mild COVID-19 (a few samples of this study predate the infection). Cell type and time point are not known.

The chain couples TRBV28 to TRBJ1-3; D remains unclear. V lost 6 bases, J lost 0 bases, and 12 bases lay in between. The CDR3 loop spans 15 amino acids. Germline loops: CDR1 MDHEN, CDR2 SYDVKM. The CDR3, as DNA: TGTGCCAGCAGCCCTGACCTCTTCTCTGGAAACACCATATATTTT. Translated: CASSPDLFSGNTIYF.

The chain joins TRBV7-2 to TRBJ2-1, with 7 bases matching TRBD2. J was trimmed by 6 bases and V by 2 bases; bases with no gene match: 7. This CDR3 has 15 residues. Germline V CDR1 and CDR2: SGHTA, FQGNSA. Here the CDR3 reads CASSLTGTMINEQFF. The CDR3 DNA reads as TGTGCCAGCAGCTTAACCGGGACTATGATCAATGAGCAGTTCTTC.

There are a few counts of this clonotype. This sequence joins TRBV12-3 or TRBV12-4 and TRBJ2-7, with no clear D. This CDR3 region has 12 residues. Trimming left V 6 bases short and J 1 base short, with 7 bases between. DNA of the CDR3: TGTGCCAGCAGCGACACTTCCTACGAGCAGTACTTC. Translating gives CASSDTSYEQYF.

The V call is TRBV18, the J call TRBJ1-5; D uncertain. Germline V gives CDR1 KGHSH, CDR2 LQKENI. This CDR3 comprises 18 residues. Trimming took 3 bases from V and 0 from J, leaving 18 bases between them. The CDR3 DNA is TGTGCCAGCTCACCGGAAGGGTCCGTATCCCCTAGCAATCAGCCCCAGCATTTT. This codes for CASSPEGSVSPSNQPQHF.

The chain is built from TRBV7-2 and TRBJ1-3; D gene ambiguous. In germline, CDR1 is SGHTA, CDR2 FQGNSA. V dropped 1 base and J dropped 0 bases, with 13 bases sitting between them. The CDR3 is made up of 17 amino acids. In DNA form, the CDR3 reads TGTGCCAGCAGCTTAGAATATCGGACCGACTCTGGAAACACCATATATTTT. It specifies CASSLEYRTDSGNTIYF. The full variable domain, completed using reference TRBV7-2 and TRBJ1-3, is GAGVSQSPSNKVTEKGKDVELRCDPISGHTALYWYRQSLGQGLEFLIYFQGNSAPDKSGLPSDRFSAERTGGSVSTLTIQRTQQEDSAVYLCASSLEYRTDSGNTIYFGEGSWLTVV.

The table lists this clonotype with many counts. V is TRBV5-1 and J is TRBJ1-1; 9 bases align to TRBD1. V trimming: 4 bases; J trimming: 4 bases; junction bases outside the gene matches: 5. The CDR3 totals 14 residues. Germline V gives CDR1 SGHRS, CDR2 YFSETQ. The DNA of the CDR3 is TGCGCCAGCAGCAGGGACAGGGTCGGCACTGAAGCTTTCTTT. Protein: CASSRDRVGTEAFF.

This clonotype was recorded at least ten times. The rearrangement uses TRBV27 and TRBJ1-2; TRBD1 matches 8 bases. The V gene end was trimmed by 3 bases and the J gene end by 4 bases; junction bases not matched to a gene: 7. This CDR3 region has 15 residues. Germline CDR1 reads MNHEY; CDR2 reads SMNVEV (reference sequence). The CDR3 reads CASSFGTGATYGYTF. The DNA of the CDR3 is TGTGCCAGCAGTTTCGGGACAGGTGCCACCTATGGCTACACCTTC.

This clonotype was seen at least ten times. This chain connects TRBV5-1 to TRBJ2-2; D may be TRBD1 (5 bases). The CDR3 totals 17 residues. Germline V gene sequence: CDR1 SGHRS, CDR2 YFSETQ. Trimming shortened V by 4 bases and J by 0 bases, and 16 bases separated the two germline ends. The DNA for the CDR3 is TGCGCCAGCAGCAAAAGACAGACGAAAGCGAACACCGGGGAGCTGTTTTTT. Its protein product is CASSKRQTKANTGELFF.

This clonotype was detected many times. This chain joins TRBV4-3 and TRBJ1-4; the D gene is possibly TRBD1 (6 bases). V lost 4 bases, J lost 5 bases, and 14 bases lay in between. CDR1 is LGHNA, CDR2 YSLEER, per germline. This CDR3 comprises 15 residues. This chain's CDR3 is CASSPKTGPNEKLFF. CDR3 nucleotide sequence: TGCGCCAGCAGCCCCAAGACAGGCCCGAATGAAAAACTGTTTTTT.

In this sample, this clonotype turned up many times. This chain connects TRBV27 to TRBJ2-1; 12 bases map to TRBD2. V was clipped by 3 bases and J by 3 bases; unmatched bases: 9. The CDR3 is made up of 18 amino acids. The V gene's germline CDR1 is MNHEY and CDR2 SMNVEV (reference sequence). The CDR3 reads CASSLGRLAGALYNEQFF. CDR3 sequence (DNA): TGTGCCAGCAGTTTGGGAAGACTAGCGGGGGCCCTCTACAATGAGCAGTTCTTC.

This clonotype has a count of ten or more. The rearrangement joins TRBV5-6 to TRBJ2-1, with D unclear. Looked up from germline, CDR1 is SGHDT and CDR2 is YYEEEE. Between the trimmed V and J ends, which lost 3 bases and 6 bases, there was a span of 10 bases. The CDR3 runs to 13 residues. The CDR3 loop reads CASSSLTPNEQFF. As DNA, the CDR3 is TGTGCCAGCAGCTCTCTGACTCCCAATGAGCAGTTCTTC.

This clonotype was detected ten times or more. This sequence joins TRBV12-3 or TRBV12-4 and TRBJ2-3; 10 positions agree with TRBD1. V lost 7 bases to trimming and J lost 6 bases; unmatched junction nucleotides: 4. There are 13 residues in the CDR3. In DNA form, the CDR3 reads TGTGCCAGCACCAAGGGACAGGGGGATACGCAGTATTTT. It specifies CASTKGQGDTQYF.

This chain joins TRBV30 and TRBJ2-7; no clear D. V gave up 6 bases and J gave up 2 bases, with 11 bases separating them. The germline CDR1 and CDR2 sequences are GTSNPN and SVGIG (reference sequence). CDR3 length: 12 amino acids. Here the CDR3 reads CACQGNPYEQYV. CDR3 bases: TGTGCCTGTCAAGGCAACCCCTACGAGCAGTACGTC.

The chain carries TRBV5-5 and TRBJ1-2; 7 bases line up with TRBD1. This CDR3 has 15 residues. V lost 4 bases and J lost 4; bases outside the gene matches: 10. Germline CDR1 is SGHKS and CDR2 is YYEKEE (reference sequence). The DNA of the CDR3 is TGTGCCAGCAGCCCGGAAGGGACAGTAATCTATGGCTACACCTTC. This codes for CASSPEGTVIYGYTF.

The V call is TRBV5-6, the J call TRBJ2-1, with 7 bases identical to TRBD1. The end of the DNA aligns better with TRBJ1-6, so the J call may be wrong. The CDR3 is 16 residues long. CDR1 is SGHDT, CDR2 YYEEEE, per germline. The CDR3 nucleotides are TGTGCCAGCAGCCCGGACGGCGGGACAGCCAATTCACCCCTCCACTTT. Translating it yields CASSPDGGTANSPLHF.

The sample holds many counts of this clonotype. The J gene is TRBJ2-1, the V gene TRBV24-1, with 7 bases identical to TRBD2. The V gene's germline CDR1 is KGHDR and CDR2 SFDVKD. Germline trimming cut 3 bases from V and 1 base from J; bases unmatched to any gene: 5. CDR3 length: 16 amino acids. The CDR3: CATSDPQRDSYNEQFF. CDR3 sequence (DNA): TGTGCCACCAGTGATCCCCAGCGGGATTCCTACAATGAGCAGTTCTTC.

Ten or more counts support this clonotype. J is TRBJ1-2 and V is TRBV29-1, with D uncertain. Germline V CDR1 and CDR2: SQVTM, ANQGSEA. The ends were cut back, 3 bases at V and 1 base at J, with 18 bases in the middle. The CDR3 spans 16 residues. The CDR3 sequence: CSVDVPTHDLNYGYTF. The CDR3 region has the DNA TGCAGCGTTGATGTCCCAACCCACGACCTTAACTATGGCTACACCTTC.

This clonotype was recorded at least ten times. The chain employs TRBV5-1 and TRBJ2-3; D perhaps matches TRBD1 (6 bases). CDR3 length: 14 residues. The V gene's germline CDR1 is SGHRS and CDR2 YFSETQ. The V gene lost 2 bases and the J gene lost 3 bases, with 10 bases spanning the gap. As DNA, the CDR3 is TGCGCCAGCAGCTTCGGACAGACAACAGATACGCAGTATTTT. Its protein is CASSFGQTTDTQYF.

This clonotype is termed medium-sized. The chain is built from TRBV7-9 and TRBJ2-2; TRBD1 matches 7 bases. The CDR3 runs 15 residues. V was pared by 5 bases and J by 4 bases, with 7 bases of the junction left unmatched. Germline V gene lookup returns CDR1 SEHNR and CDR2 FQNEAQ (reference sequence). The CDR3 DNA follows: TGTGCCAGCAGCATCCCGGGACAGCCCACCGGGGAGCTGTTTTTT. This gives the protein CASSIPGQPTGELFF. The entire variable domain, with the rest obtained from reference TRBV7-9 and TRBJ2-2, is as follows: DTGVSQNPRHKITKRGQNVTFRCDPISEHNRLYWYRQTLGQGPEFLTYFQNEAQLEKSRLLSDRFSAERPKGSFSTLEIQRTEQGDSAMYLCASSIPGQPTGELFFGEGSRLTVL.

The chain is built from TRBV18 and TRBJ2-1; D not certain. Germline V gives CDR1 KGHSH, CDR2 LQKENI. The CDR3 covers 15 residues. V was trimmed by 0 bases and J by 0 bases, leaving 6 bases between them. The CDR3 nucleotides are TGTGCCAGCTCACCACCACACTACTCCTACAATGAGCAGTTCTTC. Its protein product is CASSPPHYSYNEQFF.

This sequence joins TRBV7-2 and TRBJ2-5; 13 nucleotides line up with TRBD2. Germline V gene sequence: CDR1 SGHTA, CDR2 FQGNSA. The CDR3 spans 19 residues. J was trimmed by 5 bases and V by 1 base; bases with no gene match: 13. The CDR3 sequence is CASSLGGRSLAGGLETQYF. The CDR3, as DNA: TGTGCCAGCAGCTTAGGAGGGAGATCACTAGCGGGGGGGCTCGAGACCCAGTACTTC.

There are many counts of this clonotype. The chain links TRBV9 to TRBJ1-3; D gene unclear. Germline values: CDR1 SGDLS, CDR2 YYNGEE. The ends were cut back, 0 bases at V and 0 bases at J, with 4 bases in the middle. The CDR3 runs 14 residues. The chain's CDR3 is CASSVGISGNTIYF. The DNA for the CDR3 is TGTGCCAGCAGCGTAGGTATCTCTGGAAACACCATATATTTT.

This clonotype was seen repeatedly, ten times or more. This sequence joins TRBV9 and TRBJ2-5; 8 positions agree with TRBD1. CDR1 is SGDLS, CDR2 YYNGEE, per germline. The CDR3 totals 16 residues. Trimming removed 0 bases from V and 9 bases from J; junction bases left unmatched: 13. CDR3 DNA: TGTGCCAGCAGCGTAGATCAGGGGGCGAACCGTCTCCCCCAGTACTTC. This gives the protein CASSVDQGANRLPQYF.

This rearrangement joins TRBV3-1 to TRBJ2-1, with D unclear. The CDR3 spans 14 residues. Trimming removed 1 base from V and 7 bases from J, with 11 bases in between. CDR1 is LGHDT, CDR2 YNNKEL, per germline (reference sequence). As DNA, the CDR3 is TGTGCCAGCAGCCAAGCAGTCTATTTGAATGAGCAGTTCTTC. This codes for CASSQAVYLNEQFF.

This clonotype was observed at least ten times. The CDR3 loop is CASSPFRGNQPQHF. The CDR3 DNA reads as TGTGCCAGCAGCCCCTTTCGCGGCAATCAGCCCCAGCATTTT. This chain joins TRBV7-2 and TRBJ1-5; unclear D gene. The ends were cut back, 5 bases at V and 2 bases at J, with 10 bases in the middle. Germline V gives CDR1 SGHTA, CDR2 FQGNSA. The CDR3 extends over 14 amino acids.

This chain joins TRBV7-9 and TRBJ1-5; tentatively, D is TRBD1 (5 bases). Germline V gene data show CDR1 as SEHNR and CDR2 as FQNEAQ (reference sequence). CDR3 length equals 14 residues. V lost 4 bases and J lost 3, with 10 bases in between. The CDR3 DNA follows: TGTGCCAGCAGCTCAACAGGTTTCAATCAGCCCCAGCATTTT. It encodes CASSSTGFNQPQHF.